This T cell receptor beta chain was documented in a study of blood T cells in healthy people across ages. Study-wide findings and caveats: Diversity figures derived from one million T cells were judged to underestimate the true value.

V gave up 1 base and J gave up 2 bases, with 12 bases separating them. The CDR3 length is 16 residues. Germline V lookup: CDR1 LGHDT, CDR2 YNNKEL (reference sequence). Details on this clonotype: Its antigen remains unidentified.

A J-beta primer mix and a sample-barcoded 5' primer were used in a second PCR of about 6 to 12 cycles. Through a template-switch adaptor with 12 random nucleotides, each cDNA molecule received a tag. TCRdb recomputed calls from the 5' RACE reads with MiXCR, one row per CDR3 protein. The sample includes 700,000 or so distinct CDR3 sequences, about 20% of them seen just once. The sequenced sample consisted of blood. The rearrangement joins TRBV3-1 to TRBJ1-3; D might be TRBD1 (5 bases). The TCR was taken from a man between 65 and 80 years old in good health. The CDR3 protein is CASSQGGLFAGNTIYF. CDR3 nucleotides: TGTGCCAGCAGCCAAGGGGGACTCTTCGCTGGAAACACCATATATTTT.